A selection of T cell receptor beta chains follows, all from one sample in a study of blood T cell repertoires in COVID-19. Measured with immunoSEQ multiplex PCR; TCRdb has only the in-frame clones, and not every one. This sample has tens of thousands of clones, with over 60% found just once. What was sequenced was peripheral blood. All receptors derive from a woman aged 80 or over with acute or convalescent COVID-19. Each CDR3 is given with its conserved first and last residue. Fields, in order: V gene, D gene, J gene, clone size, CDR3 protein, CDR3 DNA. The D gene is left open where the match is weak. Size is omitted from some rows. Given values are once, few, many or a class for expanded clones.

v_call: TRBV15; d_call: NA; j_call: TRBJ2-7; clone_size: many; cdr3_aa: CATSLGRWSEQYF; cdr3_nt: TGTGCCACCAGCCTGGGGAGATGGTCCGAGCAGTACTTC
v_call: TRBV2; d_call: NA; j_call: TRBJ1-5; clone_size: NA; cdr3_aa: CASSGLGGLIQPQHF; cdr3_nt: TGTGCCAGCAGTGGGTTGGGGGGGCTTATCCAGCCCCAGCATTTT
v_call: TRBV28; d_call: TRBD1; j_call: TRBJ1-1; clone_size: NA; cdr3_aa: CASSSGGTEAFF; cdr3_nt: TGTGCCAGCAGTTCAGGGGGCACTGAAGCTTTCTTT
v_call: TRBV14; d_call: TRBD2; j_call: TRBJ2-1; clone_size: NA; cdr3_aa: CASSQVSRGIIDEQFF; cdr3_nt: TGTGCCAGCAGCCAAGTGTCGCGGGGGATTATCGATGAGCAGTTCTTC
v_call: TRBV5-1; d_call: TRBD1; j_call: TRBJ1-4; clone_size: NA; cdr3_aa: CASSSGQGAFNEKLFF; cdr3_nt: TGCGCCAGCAGTTCTGGACAGGGAGCCTTTAATGAAAAACTGTTTTTT
v_call: TRBV28; d_call: NA; j_call: TRBJ1-5; clone_size: NA; cdr3_aa: CASLGLGANQPQHF; cdr3_nt: TGTGCCAGCCTCGGCTTGGGGGCCAATCAGCCCCAGCATTTT
v_call: TRBV28; d_call: TRBD2; j_call: TRBJ2-3; clone_size: NA; cdr3_aa: CASSRAGFTDTQYF; cdr3_nt: TGTGCCAGCAGTCGAGCGGGGTTCACAGATACGCAGTATTTT
v_call: TRBV5-8; d_call: TRBD1; j_call: TRBJ2-7; clone_size: NA; cdr3_aa: CASSPGQGWGEQYF; cdr3_nt: TGTGCCAGCAGCCCGGGACAGGGATGGGGCGAGCAGTACTTC
v_call: TRBV12-3/TRBV12-4; d_call: TRBD1; j_call: TRBJ2-1; clone_size: NA; cdr3_aa: CASTNLDRVEQFF; cdr3_nt: TGTGCCAGCACCAATCTCGACAGGGTGGAGCAGTTCTTC
v_call: TRBV5-1; d_call: TRBD1; j_call: TRBJ2-1; clone_size: few; cdr3_aa: CASSLEGAPYNEQFF; cdr3_nt: TGCGCCAGCAGCTTGGAGGGGGCCCCCTACAATGAGCAGTTCTTC
v_call: TRBV6-2/TRBV6-3; d_call: TRBD1; j_call: TRBJ1-1; clone_size: NA; cdr3_aa: CASSYGTGEAFF; cdr3_nt: TGTGCCAGCAGTTACGGGACAGGAGAAGCTTTCTTT
v_call: TRBV7-9; d_call: NA; j_call: TRBJ1-1; clone_size: few; cdr3_aa: CASSTDRGLAAFF; cdr3_nt: TGTGCCAGCAGCACGGACAGAGGCCTGGCAGCTTTCTTT
v_call: TRBV12-3/TRBV12-4; d_call: NA; j_call: TRBJ1-1; clone_size: NA; cdr3_aa: CASSLRGNNEAFF; cdr3_nt: TGTGCCAGCAGTTTAAGGGGAAACAATGAAGCTTTCTTT
v_call: TRBV2; d_call: NA; j_call: TRBJ2-5; clone_size: NA; cdr3_aa: CASIRERGTQETQYF; cdr3_nt: TGTGCCAGCATAAGAGAAAGGGGTACTCAAGAGACCCAGTACTTC
v_call: TRBV21-1; d_call: NA; j_call: TRBJ2-5; clone_size: NA; cdr3_aa: CASSMQGDEKIQYF; cdr3_nt: TGTGCCAGCAGCATGCAGGGGGACGAGAAGATCCAGTACTTC
v_call: TRBV30; d_call: NA; j_call: TRBJ1-5; clone_size: once; cdr3_aa: CAWSGGRTADQPQHF; cdr3_nt: TGTGCCTGGAGTGGGGGCCGGACAGCCGATCAGCCCCAGCATTTT
v_call: TRBV7-2; d_call: TRBD1; j_call: TRBJ2-2; clone_size: NA; cdr3_aa: CASSLGLTGANTGELFF; cdr3_nt: TGTGCCAGCAGCTTAGGATTGACAGGGGCAAACACCGGGGAGCTGTTTTTT
v_call: TRBV5-4; d_call: TRBD1; j_call: TRBJ2-2; clone_size: NA; cdr3_aa: CASSLRTGETGELFF; cdr3_nt: TGTGCCAGCAGCTTAAGGACAGGGGAGACCGGGGAGCTGTTTTTT
v_call: TRBV28; d_call: TRBD1; j_call: TRBJ1-1; clone_size: once; cdr3_aa: CASSWGGQGVTEAFF; cdr3_nt: TGTGCCAGCAGTTGGGGGGGACAGGGAGTCACTGAAGCTTTCTTT
v_call: TRBV30; d_call: TRBD1; j_call: TRBJ2-6; clone_size: few; cdr3_aa: CAWSGQGSGANVLTF; cdr3_nt: TGTGCCTGGAGTGGACAGGGTTCTGGGGCCAACGTCCTGACTTTC
v_call: TRBV27; d_call: NA; j_call: TRBJ2-2; clone_size: once; cdr3_aa: CASSSSARGTGELFF; cdr3_nt: TGTGCCAGCAGTTCTAGCGCCCGGGGGACCGGGGAGCTGTTTTTT
v_call: TRBV3-1/TRBV3-2; d_call: NA; j_call: TRBJ2-3; clone_size: once; cdr3_aa: CASSQEWGLGVTQYF; cdr3_nt: TGTGCCAGCAGCCAAGAGTGGGGACTCGGAGTTACGCAGTATTTT
v_call: TRBV19; d_call: TRBD1; j_call: TRBJ1-2; clone_size: NA; cdr3_aa: CASRNQGAVGYTF; cdr3_nt: TGTGCCAGTAGAAATCAGGGGGCGGTTGGCTACACCTTC